This T cell receptor (beta chain) was observed in a study of control samples from healthy donors and cancer patients. Some clones are missing from TCRdb's copy, which holds only in-frame ones; the method was immunoSEQ multiplex PCR. The sample has 120,000 or so clones; more than 70% are singletons. Trimming stripped 3 bases from V and 7 bases from J, with 10 bases between. The germline V gene has CDR1 LNHNV and CDR2 YYDKDF (reference sequence). The CDR3 totals 14 residues. This receptor was identified in a man aged 55-75 years in good health. The sequencing input was blood. The rearrangement links TRBV15 to TRBJ1-6, with D hard to call. The DNA for the CDR3 is TGTGCCACCAGCAGTTATATCGGGAATTCACCCCTCCACTTT. Its protein is CATSSYIGNSPLHF.